A single sample is the source of the 14 T cell receptor beta chains below, sequenced in a study of CD8 T cells in ankylosing spondylitis. A single record per CDR3 protein comes from TCRdb applying MiXCR to the 5' RACE reads. Among about 89,000 distinct CDR3 sequences listed, around 30% were seen once. Sequencing input: blood, either unsorted or a sorted T cell fraction (not recorded which). The receptors were gathered from a male donor with ankylosing spondylitis or in good health (not recorded which).

In its sample, this clonotype was seen a few times. The genes are TRBV12-3 or TRBV12-4 and TRBJ2-3; 7 bases match TRBD1. V was clipped by 5 bases and J by 10 bases; unmatched bases: 12. CDR3 length equals 14 residues. DNA for the CDR3: TGTGCCAGCAGTCGGGACAGAGGGGAAGACGCGCAGTATTTT. Translating gives CASSRDRGEDAQYF.

This clonotype occurred a few times. The rearrangement uses TRBV5-1 and TRBJ1-1, with 8 bases lining up with TRBD1. The CDR3 contains 15 residues. J lost 3 bases, V lost 4 bases, and 8 bases had no gene match. CDR1 and CDR2 from the germline V gene are SGHRS and YFSETQ. CDR3 sequence: CASSVRQGRDTEAFF. The CDR3 nucleotides read TGCGCCAGCAGCGTACGACAGGGGCGGGACACTGAAGCTTTCTTT.

A remark on this clonotype: A junction end diverges from the germline sequence, so it may reflect a read error. V usage is TRBV15 and J usage is TRBJ2-7, with a weak D call TRBD1 (6 bases). The CDR3 totals 15 residues. Germline V gives CDR1 LNHNV, CDR2 YYDKDF (reference sequence). The CDR3, as DNA: TGTGCCACCAGCGCTTTCCTGGGACAATGGGGCGAGCAGTGCTTC. It translates to CATSAFLGQWGEQCF.

The V call is TRBV12-3 or TRBV12-4, the J call TRBJ2-5; 13 bases line up with TRBD2. The CDR3 contains 19 residues. Unmatched junction bases numbered 21, after V lost 11 bases and J lost 3 bases. The CDR3, as DNA: TGTGCCTTCTGTTTAGCCGACGGACTAGCGGGGGCCAACGAAGAGACCCAGTACTTC. Translated, it gives CAFCLADGLAGANEETQYF.

This sequence joins TRBV9 and TRBJ2-4; TRBD1 matches 8 bases. Germline CDR1 is SGDLS and CDR2 is YYNGEE. The CDR3 has 18 residues. Germline trimming cut 5 bases from V and 7 bases from J; bases unmatched to any gene: 20. The CDR3 DNA reads as TGTGCCAGCAGTAAGACAGGGGCCTCACCAACTTTCCCCAACATTCAGTACTTC. Its translation: CASSKTGASPTFPNIQYF.

This chain connects TRBV3-1 to TRBJ1-2; TRBD1 agrees at 8 bases. Germline values: CDR1 LGHDT, CDR2 YNNKEL (reference sequence). The CDR3 is 15 residues long. V gave up 1 base and J gave up 7 bases; unmatched junction bases: 8. The CDR3 sequence is CASSQVTGGYVGYTF. CDR3 DNA sequence: TGTGCCAGCAGCCAAGTAACAGGGGGTTATGTTGGCTACACCTTC.

V gene TRBV7-2 combines with J gene TRBJ2-1; 10 bases are shared with TRBD1. The CDR3 loop spans 16 amino acids. Germline V gene lookup returns CDR1 SGHTA and CDR2 FQGNSA. Trimming took 1 base from V and 6 from J; bases not matched to a gene: 6. The CDR3 spells CASSLDGTGVSNEQFF. DNA of the CDR3: TGTGCCAGCAGCTTAGATGGGACAGGGGTCAGCAATGAGCAGTTCTTC. Filled out from reference TRBV7-2 and TRBJ2-1, the complete variable domain reads GAGVSQSPSNKVTEKGKDVELRCDPISGHTALYWYRQSLGQGLEFLIYFQGNSAPDKSGLPSDRFSAERTGGSVSTLTIQRTQQEDSAVYLCASSLDGTGVSNEQFFGPGTRLTVL.

V usage is TRBV10-3 and J usage is TRBJ1-4; no clear D gene. Trimming pared 6 bases from V and 7 bases from J, leaving 15 bases between. The CDR3 length is 14 residues. Per germline, CDR1 ENHRY and CDR2 SYGVKD. CDR3 bases: TGTGCCATCAGGACGTCCGGTGACGGTGAAAAACTGTTTTTT. Its protein is CAIRTSGDGEKLFF.

The V gene is TRBV13, the J gene TRBJ1-1; unclear D gene. Germline CDR1 reads PRHDT; CDR2 reads FYEKMQ (reference sequence). Trimming shortened V by 5 bases and J by 1 base, and 11 bases separated the two germline ends. The CDR3 has 14 amino acids. The CDR3 region has the DNA TGTGCCAGCAGCACTATTTTAAGGAACACTGAAGCTTTCTTT. Translation gives CASSTILRNTEAFF. The entire variable domain, with the rest obtained from reference TRBV13 and TRBJ1-1, is as follows: AAGVIQSPRHLIKEKRETATLKCYPIPRHDTVYWYQQGPGQDPQFLISFYEKMQSDKGSIPDRFSAQQFSDYHSELNMSSLELGDSALYFCASSTILRNTEAFFGQGTRLTVV.

There are a few counts of this clonotype. V is TRBV7-9 and J is TRBJ1-5, with D perhaps TRBD1 (5 bases). Trimming took off 7 bases at V and 6 bases at J, with 16 bases between the two ends. Per germline, CDR1 SEHNR and CDR2 FQNEAQ (reference sequence). This CDR3 comprises 14 residues. The CDR3 DNA sequence: TGTGCCAGCACCAAAGGAGGGGCCGGTCAGCCCCAGCATTTT. It codes for CASTKGGAGQPQHF.

This clonotype was picked up a small number of times. The V call is TRBV20-1, the J call TRBJ1-1; TRBD1 aligns across 8 bases. The germline gives CDR1 DFQATT, CDR2 SNEGSKA (reference sequence). The CDR3 spans 13 residues. V was clipped by 6 bases and J by 3 bases; unmatched bases: 6. CDR3 region: CSAGQGYDTEAFF. CDR3 coding DNA: TGCAGTGCCGGACAGGGCTATGACACTGAAGCTTTCTTT.

The J gene is TRBJ2-7, the V gene TRBV25-1, with TRBD1 as a possible D gene (6 bases). V lost 7 bases, J lost 1 base, and 17 bases lay in between. The germline CDR1 and CDR2 sequences are MGHDK and SYGVNS. This CDR3 is 15 amino acids long. The CDR3 nucleotides read TGTGCCAGCAACCCCGGGGTTCAGGGGTCCTACGAGCAGTACTTC. It translates to CASNPGVQGSYEQYF.

The J gene is TRBJ1-5, the V gene TRBV12-3 or TRBV12-4; no definite D call. The CDR3 is 14 amino acids. V dropped 3 bases and J dropped 2 bases, with 8 bases sitting between them. As DNA, the CDR3 is TGTGCCAGCAGTTTCCGGGTTGGCAATCAGCCCCAGCATTTT. Translating gives CASSFRVGNQPQHF.

This clonotype came up a few times. CDR3 loop: CASSLVGSDTEAFF. Written as DNA, the CDR3 is TGCGCCAGCAGCTTGGTGGGCTCGGACACTGAAGCTTTCTTT. V gene TRBV5-1 combines with J gene TRBJ1-1; no clear D gene. CDR1 SGHRS and CDR2 YFSETQ come from the germline V gene. Trimming took 0 bases from V and 3 from J, leaving 9 bases between them. The CDR3 length is 14 residues.